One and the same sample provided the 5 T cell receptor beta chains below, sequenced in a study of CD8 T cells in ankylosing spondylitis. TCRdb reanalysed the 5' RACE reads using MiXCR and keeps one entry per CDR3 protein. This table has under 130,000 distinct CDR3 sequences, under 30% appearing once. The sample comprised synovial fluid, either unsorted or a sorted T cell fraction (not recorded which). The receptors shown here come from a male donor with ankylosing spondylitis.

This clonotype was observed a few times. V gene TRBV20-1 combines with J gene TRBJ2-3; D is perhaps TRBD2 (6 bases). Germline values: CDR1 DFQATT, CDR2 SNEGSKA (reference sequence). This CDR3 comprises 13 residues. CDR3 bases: TGCAGCAGTCAAGTAGCGGGCACAGATACGCAGTATTTT. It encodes CSSQVAGTDTQYF.

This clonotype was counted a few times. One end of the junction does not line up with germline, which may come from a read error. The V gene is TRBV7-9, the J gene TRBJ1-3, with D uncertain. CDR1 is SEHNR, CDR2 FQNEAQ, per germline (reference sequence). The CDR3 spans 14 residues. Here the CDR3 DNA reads TGTGCCAGCAGCTTAGGGGTGCAGGCTCGGCGTATTGACTTT. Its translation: CASSLGVQARRIDF.

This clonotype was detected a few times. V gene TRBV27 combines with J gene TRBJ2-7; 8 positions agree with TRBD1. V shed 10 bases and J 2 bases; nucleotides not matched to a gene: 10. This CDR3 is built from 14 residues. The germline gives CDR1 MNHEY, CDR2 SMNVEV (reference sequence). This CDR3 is CATLGQGLTYEQYV. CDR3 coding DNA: TGTGCCACCTTAGGACAGGGCCTAACCTACGAGCAGTACGTC.

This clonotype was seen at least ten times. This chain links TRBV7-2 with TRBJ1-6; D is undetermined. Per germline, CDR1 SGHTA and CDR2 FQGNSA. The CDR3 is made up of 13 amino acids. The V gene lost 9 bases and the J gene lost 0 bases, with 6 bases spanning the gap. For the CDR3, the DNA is TGTGCCAGTTCCAGCTCCTATAATTCACCCCTCCACTTT. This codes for CASSSSYNSPLHF.

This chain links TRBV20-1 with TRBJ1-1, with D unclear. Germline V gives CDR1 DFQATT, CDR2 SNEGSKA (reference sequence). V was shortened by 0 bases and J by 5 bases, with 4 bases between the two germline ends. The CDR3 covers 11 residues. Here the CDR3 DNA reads TGCAGTGCTAGAGAAATTACTGAAGCTTTCTTT. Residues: CSAREITEAFF.